This T cell receptor (beta chain) was recorded in a study of cytomegalovirus exposure and HLA in healthy donors. Study-level findings and limits: Cytomegalovirus-associated TCR beta chains were listed, numbering roughly 150.

Concerning this clone itself: What it binds is unknown.

Germline CDR1 LGHNA, CDR2 YNFKEQ. The CDR3 consists of 15 residues. V lost 1 base and J lost 2, with 11 bases in between. Clones were read by immunoSEQ multiplex PCR, and TCRdb kept only the in-frame ones, dropping some. The data hold fewer than 200,000 clones, with about 86% observed a single time. This chain connects TRBV4-2 to TRBJ1-2; D is unresolved. The clonotype originates from a woman under 30 in good health and CMV-seropositive. Sequencing input: PBMCs. CDR3 loop: CASSQGETANYGYTF. The CDR3 nucleotides are TGTGCCAGCAGCCAAGGGGAGACCGCCAACTATGGCTACACCTTC.